This TCR beta chain was sequenced in a study of blood T cell repertoires in COVID-19. Study-wide background: Some COVID-19 samples were acute and others convalescent; all came from the United States, Italy and Spain. PBMCs, B-cell-depleted T cells, or T cells provided the cDNA or gDNA that made up the material.

This CDR3 comprises 14 residues. Germline V lookup: CDR1 SGHTA, CDR2 FQGNSA. V was cut by 2 bases and J by 8 bases, with 13 bases left in between. In the authors' workflow: Researchers report that nucleated cell counts were estimated from reference gene primer amplification. The data were produced by immunoSEQ multiplex PCR, yet TCRdb's version contains in-frame clones alone and is incomplete. The DNA was the basis for D and trimming; V, J and clone size are from that table. The sample holds roughly 200,000 clones; 65% to 90% are singletons and the top ten take about 6%. The receptor comes from a man older than 75 with acute or convalescent COVID-19. Sample: peripheral blood. The rearrangement uses TRBV7-2 and TRBJ2-1; TRBD2 is a possible D gene (6 bases). The CDR3 bases are TGTGCCAGCAGCTTACTCCGGGAGAGCCATGAGCAGTTCTTC. Its protein product is CASSLLRESHEQFF.